One and the same sample provided the 5 T cell receptor beta chains below, sequenced in a study of cytomegalovirus exposure and HLA in healthy donors. PCR employed 60 Vbeta and 13 Jbeta primers. Sequencing was performed with immunoSEQ multiplex PCR; in TCRdb, only in-frame clones are kept and a portion is missing. The data contain about 130,000 clones, around 80% of them singletons. Sequenced input: PBMCs. These receptors came from a female donor in good health and CMV-seronegative.

The chain carries TRBV6-5 and TRBJ2-4; D possibly corresponds to TRBD1 (7 bases). CDR1 MNHEY and CDR2 SVGAGI come from the germline V gene. This CDR3 region has 16 residues. V lost 2 bases to trimming and J lost 6 bases, with 17 bases between them. CDR3 in DNA: TGTGCCAGCAGTTACGGAGGGACAGTCTCTCCAAACATTCAGTACTTC. Its translation: CASSYGGTVSPNIQYF.

V usage is TRBV4-1 and J usage is TRBJ1-1, with D possibly being TRBD1 (5 bases). Trimming left V 0 bases short and J 0 bases short, with 8 bases between. Germline CDR1 MGHRA, CDR2 YSYEKL. This CDR3 is built from 15 residues. The CDR3 region has the DNA TGCGCCAGCAGCCAAGAACAGACAGTGAACACTGAAGCTTTCTTT. Protein product: CASSQEQTVNTEAFF.

V is TRBV30 and J is TRBJ1-3; D ambiguous. Germline CDR1 and CDR2: GTSNPN and SVGIG (reference sequence). The CDR3 length is 16 residues. The ends were cut back, 0 bases at V and 0 bases at J, with 12 bases in the middle. The CDR3 loop reads CAWSVPGYDSGNTIYF. CDR3 nucleotides: TGTGCCTGGAGTGTGCCAGGCTACGACTCTGGAAACACCATATATTTT.

The chain links TRBV30 to TRBJ1-5, with 7 positions matching TRBD1. The V gene end was trimmed by 2 bases and the J gene end by 4 bases; junction bases not matched to a gene: 11. This CDR3 region has 16 residues. Germline V gene sequence: CDR1 GTSNPN, CDR2 SVGIG (reference sequence). The CDR3 spells CAWSPPRTGHNQPQHF. CDR3 sequence (DNA): TGTGCCTGGAGTCCTCCCAGGACAGGACATAATCAGCCCCAGCATTTT.

V is TRBV11-2 and J is TRBJ2-4, with 7 bases fitting TRBD2. CDR1 is SGHAT, CDR2 FQNNGV, per germline. V was pared by 0 bases and J by 8 bases, with 19 bases of the junction left unmatched. This CDR3 contains 19 residues. CDR3 sequence (DNA): TGTGCCAGCAGCTTAGAGGGGCGGGAGCGCTCGAGGCCTAAAGACATTCAGTACTTC. This translates into CASSLEGRERSRPKDIQYF. Filled out from reference TRBV11-2 and TRBJ2-4, the complete variable domain reads EAGVAQSPRYKIIEKRQSVAFWCNPISGHATLYWYQQILGQGPKLLIQFQNNGVVDDSQLPKDRFSAERLKGVDSTLKIQPAKLEDSAVYLCASSLEGRERSRPKDIQYFGAGTRLSVL.